A selection of T cell receptor beta chains follows, all from one sample in a study of CD8 T cells in Susac syndrome. TCRdb re-analysed the immunoSEQ multiplex PCR reads in MiXCR, keeping a single row per CDR3 protein. Among around 150,000 distinct CDR3 sequences, approximately 95% were seen once, and the ten largest hold 0.18%. Source material: CD8+ T cells from PBMCs. Every receptor here comes from a human donor with Susac syndrome. Both conserved end residues are part of each CDR3. The D gene is left open where the match is weak. Some rows mark clone size as missing; the rest say once, few, many or name a class of expanded clone.

J: TRBJ2-5
V: TRBV27
D: -
size: -
DNA: TGTGCCAGCAGTCAATGGGCCGGGACACTTCAAGAGACCCAGTACTTC
CDR3: CASSQWAGTLQETQYF

J: TRBJ2-3
V: TRBV20-1
D: TRBD1
size: once
DNA: TGCAGTGCCACAACAGGGGTCACAGATACGCAGTATTTT
CDR3: CSATTGVTDTQYF

J: TRBJ1-2
V: TRBV30
D: -
size: -
DNA: TGTGCCTGGACCCCCGGGCCCGCTACTAACTATGGCTACACCTTC
CDR3: CAWTPGPATNYGYTF

J: TRBJ2-1
V: TRBV20-1
D: TRBD2
size: -
DNA: TGCAGTGCTAGAGGGGAGGGGAATGAGCAGTTCTTC
CDR3: CSARGEGNEQFF

J: TRBJ1-5
V: TRBV5-6
D: -
size: -
DNA: TGTGCCAGCAGCTTTGGACCGGAGGGGTACCCCCAGCATTTT
CDR3: CASSFGPEGYPQHF

J: TRBJ1-2
V: TRBV29-1
D: TRBD1
size: -
DNA: TGCAGCGTTGAAAGGGACAGCTACTATGGCTACACCTTC
CDR3: CSVERDSYYGYTF

J: TRBJ1-5
V: TRBV29-1
D: TRBD1
size: -
DNA: TGCAGCGCCCTAGACAGGGAGGATCAGCCCCAGCATTTT
CDR3: CSALDREDQPQHF

J: TRBJ2-3
V: TRBV7-6
D: -
size: -
DNA: TGTGCCAGCCAGGGACGGGATGGGGGCACAGATACGCAGTATTTT
CDR3: CASQGRDGGTDTQYF

J: TRBJ1-2
V: TRBV29-1
D: -
size: -
DNA: TGCAGCGTTACAGGGTTGGACTATGGCTACACCTTC
CDR3: CSVTGLDYGYTF

J: TRBJ2-3
V: TRBV3-1
D: -
size: -
DNA: TGTGCCAGCAGCCAAGAGGATGAGGGGCGGCATACGCAGTATTTT
CDR3: CASSQEDEGRHTQYF

J: TRBJ2-7
V: TRBV13
D: -
size: -
DNA: TGTGCCAGCAGCCCCCGTGCCACCGAGCAGTACTTC
CDR3: CASSPRATEQYF

J: TRBJ1-5
V: TRBV5-6
D: TRBD1
size: -
DNA: TGTGCCAGCAGCTCAGGGGGCGCGGAGCCCCAGCATTTT
CDR3: CASSSGGAEPQHF

J: TRBJ1-2
V: TRBV9
D: -
size: -
DNA: TGTGCCAGCAGCGTGGGCCGGGACAAAGGGCCTAACGGCTACACCTTC
CDR3: CASSVGRDKGPNGYTF

J: TRBJ2-7
V: TRBV20-1
D: -
size: few
DNA: TGCAGTGCTAGAGATAACGAGCAGTACTTC
CDR3: CSARDNEQYF

J: TRBJ2-1
V: TRBV7-3
D: -
size: -
DNA: TGTGCCAGCAGCTCTCAGGGCAATGAGCAGTTCTTC
CDR3: CASSSQGNEQFF

J: TRBJ1-1
V: TRBV18
D: -
size: -
DNA: TGTGCCAGCTCACCCGGGGGGAGAATGAACACTGAAGCTTTCTTT
CDR3: CASSPGGRMNTEAFF

J: TRBJ2-7
V: TRBV7-6
D: -
size: -
DNA: TGTGCCAGCAGCCCGGATGGGGGAGGAGAGCAGTACTTC
CDR3: CASSPDGGGEQYF

J: TRBJ2-1
V: TRBV18
D: TRBD2
size: -
DNA: TGTGCCAGCTCACGTTACCTAGCGGGATTGGGAAATGAGCAGTTCTTC
CDR3: CASSRYLAGLGNEQFF

J: TRBJ1-1
V: TRBV12-3/TRBV12-4
D: -
size: -
DNA: TGTGCCAGCAGCATTGGGGGACCTGAAGCTTTCTTT
CDR3: CASSIGGPEAFF

J: TRBJ1-1
V: TRBV20-1
D: TRBD1
size: -
DNA: TGCAGGGGCAGGGGGCACGGGAACACTGAAGCTTTCTTT
CDR3: CRGRGHGNTEAFF

J: TRBJ1-2
V: TRBV12-3/TRBV12-4
D: TRBD1
size: -
DNA: TGTGCCAGCAGTTCAGACAGGGGAGGGTATGGCTACACCTTC
CDR3: CASSSDRGGYGYTF

J: TRBJ1-1
V: TRBV27
D: -
size: -
DNA: TGTGCCAGCAGTGCCTGGAACCCGAACACTGAAGCTTTCTTT
CDR3: CASSAWNPNTEAFF

J: TRBJ2-3
V: TRBV6-5
D: TRBD1
size: -
DNA: TGTGCCAGCAGTTACGGTCAGGGGGTAGATACGCAGTATTTT
CDR3: CASSYGQGVDTQYF

J: TRBJ1-3
V: TRBV9
D: -
size: -
DNA: TGTGCCAGCAGCGACCCCAGACGAGACATCTCTGGAAACACCATATATTTT
CDR3: CASSDPRRDISGNTIYF

J: TRBJ2-1
V: TRBV15
D: -
size: -
DNA: TGTGCCACCAGCAGAGCCAGCAACAATGAGCAGTTCTTC
CDR3: CATSRASNNEQFF

J: TRBJ2-3
V: TRBV4-1
D: TRBD2
size: -
DNA: TGCGCCAGCAGCCTCCCCCGGGCTAGCGGGAGCACAGATACGCAGTATTTT
CDR3: CASSLPRASGSTDTQYF

J: TRBJ2-4
V: TRBV9
D: -
size: -
DNA: TGTGCCAGCAGCGCCGGGGGAAACATTCAGTACTTC
CDR3: CASSAGGNIQYF

J: TRBJ1-1
V: TRBV10-3
D: -
size: -
DNA: TGTGCCATCTTCGTTGAGGCTCGCTCTGAAGCTTTCTTT
CDR3: CAIFVEARSEAFF

J: TRBJ1-4
V: TRBV29-1
D: TRBD1
size: -
DNA: TGCAGCGTTAATACAGGGGGAGAGGAAAAACTGTTTTTT
CDR3: CSVNTGGEEKLFF

J: TRBJ2-3
V: TRBV2
D: -
size: -
DNA: TGTGCCAGCAGGGGCACCACGGGCACAGATACGCAGTATTTT
CDR3: CASRGTTGTDTQYF

J: TRBJ2-1
V: TRBV7-9
D: -
size: -
DNA: TGTGCCAGCAGCTTAGCTGGTGCCTCTCTCGATGAGCAGTTCTTC
CDR3: CASSLAGASLDEQFF

J: TRBJ1-2
V: TRBV20-1
D: -
size: -
DNA: TGCAGTGCTCCTGGGGGCTACACCTTC
CDR3: CSAPGGYTF

J: TRBJ2-1
V: TRBV28
D: TRBD2
size: -
DNA: TGTGCCAGCAGTTCCTTTAGCGGGAGGACGCTATACAATGAGCAGTTCTTC
CDR3: CASSSFSGRTLYNEQFF

J: TRBJ2-1
V: TRBV9
D: -
size: -
DNA: TGTGCCAGCAGCGTAGGGCCCACCAATGAGCAGTTCTTC
CDR3: CASSVGPTNEQFF

J: TRBJ2-2
V: TRBV13
D: -
size: -
DNA: TGTGCCAGCAGCTTAGCCGCGAACACCGGGGAGCTGTTTTTT
CDR3: CASSLAANTGELFF

J: TRBJ2-2
V: TRBV9
D: TRBD2
size: -
DNA: TGTGCCAGCAGCCTAACGAGGACTAGTAACACCGGGGAGCTGTTTTTT
CDR3: CASSLTRTSNTGELFF

J: TRBJ2-1
V: TRBV20-1
D: TRBD2
size: -
DNA: TGCAGTGCCCGATTGAGCGGGACTGAGCAGTTCTTC
CDR3: CSARLSGTEQFF

J: TRBJ2-4
V: TRBV2
D: -
size: -
DNA: TGTGCCAGCAGTGAATACGCAGTATCACAGAACATTCAGTACTTC
CDR3: CASSEYAVSQNIQYF

J: TRBJ2-1
V: TRBV20-1
D: -
size: -
DNA: TGCAGTGCTAGAGTATTAGGGGGGGACTACAATGAGCAGTTCTTC
CDR3: CSARVLGGDYNEQFF

J: TRBJ1-1
V: TRBV13
D: -
size: -
DNA: TGTGCCAGCAGCTTAGGCGTGCCCCCCACGGGGGCTTTCTTT
CDR3: CASSLGVPPTGAFF

J: TRBJ2-2
V: TRBV11-2
D: -
size: once
DNA: TGTGCAGTCGGATCGGGCGGGGAGCTGTTTTTT
CDR3: CAVGSGGELFF

J: TRBJ2-2
V: TRBV14
D: -
size: -
DNA: TGTGCCACACTCAAAGACGGGGAGCTGTTTTTT
CDR3: CATLKDGELFF

J: TRBJ2-1
V: TRBV20-1
D: -
size: -
DNA: TGCAGTGCGTTGGAAGCCCGGGACAATGAGCAGTTCTTC
CDR3: CSALEARDNEQFF

J: TRBJ1-5
V: TRBV27
D: -
size: -
DNA: TGTGCCACCAGACGGGGCAATCAGCCCCAGCATTTT
CDR3: CATRRGNQPQHF

J: TRBJ1-4
V: TRBV4-1
D: -
size: -
DNA: TGCGCCAGCAGCCAGACGGGATTCCTTGCAACTAATGAAAAACTGTTTTTT
CDR3: CASSQTGFLATNEKLFF

J: TRBJ2-7
V: TRBV6-6
D: -
size: once
DNA: TGTGCCAGCAGTTACTCGGGGACATTTACCTACGAGCAGTACTTC
CDR3: CASSYSGTFTYEQYF

J: TRBJ1-2
V: TRBV15
D: -
size: -
DNA: TGTGCCACCAGCACCGGCAGGACCAGCTATGGCTACACCTTC
CDR3: CATSTGRTSYGYTF

J: TRBJ1-1
V: TRBV20-1
D: -
size: -
DNA: TGCAGTGCTAGAGATCGGACTGCTAACACTGAAGCTTTCTTT
CDR3: CSARDRTANTEAFF

J: TRBJ1-1
V: TRBV9
D: TRBD1
size: -
DNA: TGTGCCAGCAGCGGACAGGGGGTGGAAGCTTTCTTT
CDR3: CASSGQGVEAFF

J: TRBJ1-2
V: TRBV3-1
D: TRBD1
size: -
DNA: TGTGCCAGCAGCCAAGGGAGACAGGGGATACATGGCTACACCTTC
CDR3: CASSQGRQGIHGYTF

J: TRBJ1-2
V: TRBV5-6
D: TRBD1
size: -
DNA: TGTGCCAGCAGCTTCCCGGGACAGGGCTTAGGCTACACCTTC
CDR3: CASSFPGQGLGYTF

J: TRBJ2-3
V: TRBV6-6
D: -
size: -
DNA: TGTGCCAGCCGCACCTCAGATACGCAGTATTTT
CDR3: CASRTSDTQYF

J: TRBJ2-7
V: TRBV4-2
D: -
size: -
DNA: TGTGCCAGCAGCCAAGGTTATGCCTACGAGCAGTACTTC
CDR3: CASSQGYAYEQYF

J: TRBJ2-3
V: TRBV5-6
D: -
size: -
DNA: TGTGCCAGCAGCGTAGACAGCACAGATACGCAGTATTTT
CDR3: CASSVDSTDTQYF

J: TRBJ2-5
V: TRBV6-5
D: TRBD1
size: -
DNA: TGTGCCAGCAGTTACCGTTACCGGGACAGGGCTCGAGAGACCCAGTACTTC
CDR3: CASSYRYRDRARETQYF

J: TRBJ2-3
V: TRBV20-1
D: -
size: -
DNA: TGCAGTGCCCCACCCCCCGGGGCCGTCGGCACAGATACGCAGTATTTT
CDR3: CSAPPPGAVGTDTQYF

J: TRBJ1-1
V: TRBV4-1
D: TRBD1
size: -
DNA: TGCGCCAGCAGCCAAGGAGGGACAGTTGAAGCTTTCTTT
CDR3: CASSQGGTVEAFF